Listed below are T cell receptor beta chains from one sample, sequenced in a study of OX40 agonist ivuxolimab in advanced cancers. Repertoires were generated with immunoSEQ multiplex PCR, while TCRdb's copy carries only in-frame clones and drops some. The sample has 60,000 to 90,000 clones, around 83% seen once; the top ten hold about 0.71%. This specimen was CD4+ or CD8+ T cells sorted from blood, taken in a trial of the OX40 agonist ivuxolimab. These receptor sequences come from an adult with an advanced solid tumor such as melanoma, head and neck, liver or kidney cancer. CDR3s include the opening cysteine and the closing phenylalanine or tryptophan. D genes are given only for firm matches. Size tells how often a clone was seen (once, few, many) or the class of an expanded clone, and some rows leave it out.

. . TRBJ2-7 TRBV5-1 TGCGCCAGCAGCCCGACGGGCGACCCCTCCTACGAGCAGTACTTC CASSPTGDPSYEQYF
. few TRBJ2-7 TRBV13 TGTGCCAGCAGCCTCGGATCAGTCCTCGAGCAGTACTTC CASSLGSVLEQYF
TRBD2 . TRBJ2-1 TRBV6-4 TGTGCCAGCAGTTTAGCGGGGGGGCCAATAGATGAGCAGTTCTTC CASSLAGGPIDEQFF
. . TRBJ2-3 TRBV6-5 TGTGCCAGCAGTTACCCCCCGGGACCGGCGATGGATACGCAGTATTTT CASSYPPGPAMDTQYF
. . TRBJ2-6 TRBV11-1 TGTGCCAGCAGCTTCCTAGAGTATGGGGCCAACGTCCTGACTTTC CASSFLEYGANVLTF
TRBD2 few TRBJ2-1 TRBV4-1 TGCGCCAGCAGCCAAGACCCCTTCCGCGGGAGACGGGTAGGGAATGAGCAGTTCTTC CASSQDPFRGRRVGNEQFF
TRBD1 . TRBJ1-4 TRBV30 TGTGCCTGGAGAATGGGCAGGGGGATTGAAAAACTGTTTTTT CAWRMGRGIEKLFF
TRBD1 . TRBJ2-3 TRBV19 TGTGCCAGTAGTCCAAGCAGGGGGGATACGCAGTATTTT CASSPSRGDTQYF
. once TRBJ2-4 TRBV23-1 TGCGCCAGCAGTCGAACTGGGGCCCGGGACAACCGGGCCAAAAACATTCAGTACTTC CASSRTGARDNRAKNIQYF
. once TRBJ1-4 TRBV9 TGTGCCAGCAGCGTAGTAGGGACTAATGAAAAACTGTTTTTT CASSVVGTNEKLFF
TRBD1 . TRBJ2-7 TRBV4-1 TGCGCCAGCAGCCAAGGATGGCCCGGGACAGCCAGAGTGGTACGCGAGCAGTACTTC CASSQGWPGTARVVREQYF
. . TRBJ2-6 TRBV30 TGTGCCTGGAGTCGGGACCCCAGGACGGGGGCCAACGTCCTGACTTTC CAWSRDPRTGANVLTF
. . TRBJ1-2 TRBV7-2 TGTGCCAGCAGCTTGGTAGGGGACTATGGCTACACCTTC CASSLVGDYGYTF
. . TRBJ1-2 TRBV29-1 TGCAGCGTTACTAGGGTAGGAAGAGGCTACACCTTC CSVTRVGRGYTF
. . TRBJ2-3 TRBV2 TGTGCCAGCAGTTTTCAGACTGGAAGCACAGATACGCAGTATTTT CASSFQTGSTDTQYF
TRBD2 once TRBJ2-3 TRBV10-3 TGTGCCATCAGCGGGGGGGCAGATACGCAGTATTTT CAISGGADTQYF
. . TRBJ2-2 TRBV2 TGTGCCAGCAGTGAAGCGGGGGGCAGGACCGGGGAGCTGTTTTTT CASSEAGGRTGELFF
TRBD1 . TRBJ1-2 TRBV11-2 TGTGCCAGCAGAGGGTCGGCGGACAGGACCCCTTACTATGGCTACACCTTC CASRGSADRTPYYGYTF
TRBD1 . TRBJ2-7 TRBV7-9 TGTGCCAGCAGCCCCTTACCGGGACAGGGGGCGTTTATTGCCTACGAGCAGTACTTC CASSPLPGQGAFIAYEQYF
TRBD1 . TRBJ1-5 TRBV7-2 TGTGCCAGCAGCTCGACAGGGAGCAATCAGCCCCAGCATTTT CASSSTGSNQPQHF
. . TRBJ2-7 TRBV27 TGTGCCAGTGGCCAATCTGGAAAGCAGTACTTC CASGQSGKQYF
TRBD1 . TRBJ2-6 TRBV7-2 TGTGCCAGCAGATCCTTGGGACAGGGGGCTAATGGGGCCAACGTCCTGACTTTC CASRSLGQGANGANVLTF
. . TRBJ2-5 TRBV12-5 TGTGCTAGTGGTTTGGTACGGGGGGAGACCCAGTACTTC CASGLVRGETQYF
TRBD2 few TRBJ2-2 TRBV5-1 TGCGCCAGCAGTTCCCAGGGGAGACTAGCGGACGAAGGCGGGGAGCTGTTTTTT CASSSQGRLADEGGELFF
TRBD1 few TRBJ1-6 TRBV5-6 TGTGCCAGCAGCTGGTGGGACAGGGATAATTCACCCCTCCACTTT CASSWWDRDNSPLHF
TRBD2 . TRBJ2-2 TRBV5-1 TGCGCCAGCAGCCCCTCCACTAGCGGGAACACCGGGGAGCTGTTTTTT CASSPSTSGNTGELFF
TRBD1 few TRBJ2-1 TRBV19 TGTGCCAGTAGTACACCGGGGACAGCATTGTGGAATGAGCAGTTCTTC CASSTPGTALWNEQFF
. . TRBJ2-5 TRBV5-1 TGCGCCAGCAGCTTGGAAGAGACCCAGTACTTC CASSLEETQYF
. . TRBJ2-1 TRBV6-5 TGTGCCAGCAGTTACCCCGGCTACAATGAGCAGTTCTTC CASSYPGYNEQFF
. . TRBJ1-2 TRBV6-6 TGTGCCAGCAGTTACTCGATCGATATGATGGGACCCCGTGCCTTC CASSYSIDMMGPRAF
. . TRBJ1-5 TRBV27 TGTGCCAGCAGTCCAGGGTCAAACAAACAATCGGCTAGCAATCAGCCCCAGCATTTT CASSPGSNKQSASNQPQHF
. . TRBJ2-1 TRBV2 TGTGCCAGCAGTGAAACGGGGCGGGAGCAGTTCTTC CASSETGREQFF
. once TRBJ1-1 TRBV18 TGTGCCAGCCAGGGAACCCCTAACACTGAAGCTTTCTTT CASQGTPNTEAFF
TRBD2 . TRBJ2-7 TRBV11-2 TGTGCCAGCAGCTTAGAGGGGAGGGCCTCTGAGCAGTACTTC CASSLEGRASEQYF
. . TRBJ2-1 TRBV6-5 TGTGCCAGCAGGCTAAGCACGGGATCCTACAATGAGCAGTTCTTC CASRLSTGSYNEQFF
. . TRBJ2-1 TRBV28 TGTGCCAGCAGTTTTATTAGCGGTTTAAATGAGCAGTTCTTC CASSFISGLNEQFF
TRBD1 . TRBJ1-2 TRBV30 TGTGCCTGGAGTGTATTCACAGGGGGTGGCTACACCTTC CAWSVFTGGGYTF
. . TRBJ1-2 TRBV5-6 TGTGCCAGCAGCTGGGGAGAACTACGGCAGGACACCTTC CASSWGELRQDTF
. few TRBJ2-7 TRBV7-2 TGTGCCAGCAGCTTAGGACGGGGCAGGGGCTACGAGCAGTACTTC CASSLGRGRGYEQYF
TRBD2 . TRBJ2-7 TRBV27 TGTGCCAGCAGTTTGTACGGGAGCGGGACCTACGAGCAGTACTTC CASSLYGSGTYEQYF
TRBD2 . TRBJ2-5 TRBV5-1 TGCGCCAGCAGCCTACCACGACTAGCGGGAGATCGGGAGACCCAGTACTTC CASSLPRLAGDRETQYF
TRBD2 . TRBJ2-3 TRBV6-5 TGTGCCAGCAGTTACTCGGCGGGGGGGAGCGGAGATACGCAGTATTTT CASSYSAGGSGDTQYF
TRBD1 . TRBJ2-7 TRBV30 TGTGCCTGGAGGAGACAGGGGAATACTTACGAGCAGTACTTC CAWRRQGNTYEQYF
TRBD2 . TRBJ2-3 TRBV27 TGTGCCAGCAATGGGGGGGACACAGATACGCAGTATTTT CASNGGDTDTQYF
TRBD2 . TRBJ2-3 TRBV7-3 TGTGCCAGCAGCTTACACGTTAGCGGGAGTGGTCCAGATACGCAGTATTTT CASSLHVSGSGPDTQYF
TRBD1 . TRBJ1-3 TRBV5-1 TGCGCCAGCAGCCCAGGGGGCTCTGGAAACACCATATATTTT CASSPGGSGNTIYF
. . TRBJ1-1 TRBV30 TGTGCCTGGAGTGTACAACCCAGTAGGGTGAACACTGAAGCTTTCTTT CAWSVQPSRVNTEAFF
TRBD2 . TRBJ2-7 TRBV18 TGTGCCAGCTCACCAGCGGGAGCTTCCTACGAGCAGTACTTC CASSPAGASYEQYF
. . TRBJ1-2 TRBV7-9 TGTGCCAGCGGGATTTTGGCCGGCTACACCTTC CASGILAGYTF
. . TRBJ1-1 TRBV15 TGTGCCACCAGCAGAGTTGCAGTGAACACTGAAGCTTTCTTT CATSRVAVNTEAFF
TRBD1 . TRBJ2-3 TRBV20-1 TGCAGTGCGAGGGACAGAGATACGCAGTATTTT CSARDRDTQYF
. . TRBJ2-1 TRBV7-9 TGTGCCAGCAGCTTAGCGCGGGATGAGCAGTTCTTC CASSLARDEQFF
. . TRBJ1-1 TRBV10-1 TGCGGGGGGAGAGGGAACACTGAAGCTTTCTTT CGGRGNTEAFF
. . TRBJ2-1 TRBV7-2 TGTGCCAGCAGCGCAGGGGTACGCAATGAGCAGTTCTTC CASSAGVRNEQFF
TRBD1 . TRBJ2-7 TRBV23-1 TGCGCCAGCAGTCCCCATATAGTCCCGCGACAGGGGGACGAGCAGTACTTC CASSPHIVPRQGDEQYF